These 20 T cell receptor beta chains originate from one sample sequenced in a study of T cells after yellow fever vaccination. TCRdb itself ran the 5' RACE reads through MiXCR, one entry per CDR3 protein. The data hold 500,000 to 550,000 distinct CDR3 sequences, with roughly a fifth observed a single time. The specimen comprised PBMCs, sampled approximately 22 days after the first yellow fever vaccination. These receptors were taken from a man younger than 30 who received the YFV17D yellow fever vaccine.

This clonotype has more than one count but fewer than ten. The chain combines TRBV4-1 with TRBJ1-3, with 9 bases matching TRBD1. The V segment lost 3 bases and the J segment 10 bases; nucleotides outside the gene matches: 10. This CDR3 comprises 15 residues. CDR1 and CDR2 (germline): MGHRA, YSYEKL. CDR3: CASSHYRDRERTIYF. The CDR3, as DNA: TGCGCCAGCAGCCACTACCGGGACAGGGAGCGAACCATATATTTT.

This clonotype was recorded at least ten times. This chain uses TRBV28 with TRBJ1-2; 7 bases align to TRBD1. This CDR3 has 13 amino acids. Germline values: CDR1 MDHEN, CDR2 SYDVKM. V shed 5 bases, J shed 2 bases, and the junction held 2 bases outside the gene matches. This chain's CDR3 is CASSEGQNYGYTF. CDR3 bases: TGTGCCAGCAGTGAGGGACAGAACTATGGCTACACCTTC.

This clonotype was recorded a few times. The chain links TRBV5-1 to TRBJ2-3, with D possibly being TRBD1 or TRBD2 (5 bases each). Germline CDR1 and CDR2: SGHRS and YFSETQ. V was clipped by 5 bases and J by 5 bases, with 12 bases between them. The CDR3 contains 13 residues. The CDR3 region is CASSTLGVDTQYF. The CDR3 coding sequence is TGCGCCAGCAGTACCCTGGGGGTAGATACGCAGTATTTT.

The table lists this clonotype with a few counts. CDR3 DNA: TGTGCCAGCAGCTCAACAGGGGGCACTAATGAAAAACTGTTTTTT. Protein sequence: CASSSTGGTNEKLFF. The chain has TRBV7-2 and TRBJ1-4; 9 positions match TRBD1. Per germline, CDR1 SGHTA and CDR2 FQGNSA. The CDR3 contains 15 residues. V lost 4 bases to trimming and J lost 2 bases; unmatched junction nucleotides: 2.

The chain has TRBV12-3 or TRBV12-4 and TRBJ1-1; D unresolved. The CDR3 sequence is 14 residues long. The V end lost 0 bases, the J end lost 4 bases, and 9 bases lay between the germline ends. The CDR3 sequence: CASSLARMGTEAFF. The CDR3 DNA sequence: TGTGCCAGCAGTTTAGCAAGGATGGGCACTGAAGCTTTCTTT.

This clonotype has a handful of counts. The chain combines TRBV12-3 or TRBV12-4 with TRBJ2-1, with D possibly TRBD2 on 6 matching bases. The CDR3 is made up of 19 amino acids. Trimming took 5 bases from V and 2 from J, leaving 25 bases between them. The CDR3 DNA sequence: TGTGCCAGCAGTCCATATTACGGGGGATCCGAGAGCCCCTACAATGAGCAGTTCTTC. Encoded protein: CASSPYYGGSESPYNEQFF.

V usage is TRBV7-2 and J usage is TRBJ2-7; D not certain. The CDR3 is made up of 13 amino acids. V lost 3 bases, J lost 4 bases, and 10 bases lay in between. Germline values: CDR1 SGHTA, CDR2 FQGNSA. The CDR3 loop reads CASSFGFTYEQYF. The DNA of the CDR3 is TGTGCCAGCAGCTTCGGATTCACTTACGAGCAGTACTTC.

The rearrangement uses TRBV4-1 and TRBJ1-1; D unclear. The V gene's germline CDR1 is MGHRA and CDR2 YSYEKL. CDR3 length: 13 residues. Trimming left V 0 bases short and J 3 bases short, with 5 bases between. The CDR3 spells CASSQEGYTEAFF. Written as DNA, the CDR3 is TGCGCCAGCAGCCAAGAAGGGTACACTGAAGCTTTCTTT.

A few counts support this clonotype. The chain joins TRBV18 to TRBJ1-1; no definite D call. The length of the CDR3 is 12 residues. CDR1 is KGHSH, CDR2 LQKENI, per germline. V was clipped by 1 base and J by 5 bases, with 5 bases between them. As DNA, the CDR3 is TGTGCCAGCTCACCACTCGTGACTGAAGCTTTCTTT. This sequence encodes CASSPLVTEAFF.

This clonotype has ten or more counts. The chain recombines TRBV7-2 with TRBJ2-5; D unresolved. V was trimmed by 4 bases and J by 4 bases, leaving 10 bases between them. The CDR3 length is 13 residues. The germline V gene has CDR1 SGHTA and CDR2 FQGNSA. The CDR3 sequence is CASSSDIRETQYF. The CDR3 DNA reads TGTGCCAGCAGCTCCGACATCCGAGAGACCCAGTACTTC.

The rearrangement joins TRBV20-1 to TRBJ1-4; TRBD1 agrees at 8 bases. Germline CDR1 and CDR2: DFQATT and SNEGSKA (reference sequence). This CDR3 has 12 amino acids. V was clipped by 6 bases and J by 8 bases; unmatched bases: 5. The CDR3 coding sequence is TGCAGTGCCCACCGACAGGGGGAAAAACTGTTTTTT. Protein: CSAHRQGEKLFF.

This clonotype was seen a few times. The chain uses TRBV4-3 and TRBJ1-5; D not resolved. Germline V lookup: CDR1 LGHNA, CDR2 YSLEER. This CDR3 contains 16 residues. V was trimmed by 4 bases and J by 5 bases, leaving 18 bases between them. The CDR3 sequence is CASSPTVGRGYQPQHF. The DNA of the CDR3 is TGCGCCAGCAGCCCCACCGTGGGCCGGGGTTATCAGCCCCAGCATTTT.

V is TRBV29-1 and J is TRBJ1-2; D uncertain. The CDR3 extends over 11 amino acids. Trimming cost V 8 bases and J 5 bases, with 12 bases left between them. The germline gives CDR1 SQVTM, CDR2 ANQGSEA. The CDR3 is CSPEQRYGYTF. CDR3 coding DNA: TGCAGCCCTGAGCAGCGGTATGGCTACACCTTC.

This sequence joins TRBV4-2 and TRBJ2-7; D gene uncertain. Trimming took 3 bases from V and 7 from J, leaving 10 bases between them. This CDR3 is 12 amino acids long. CDR1 and CDR2 from the germline V gene are LGHNA and YNFKEQ. This CDR3 reads CASSQGQGEQYF. In DNA form, the CDR3 reads TGTGCCAGCAGCCAGGGCCAAGGAGAGCAGTACTTC.

This clonotype was detected a few times. At one end, the junction sequence differs from germline, possibly due to a read error. The chain carries TRBV11-2 and TRBJ2-7; weak D call: TRBD1 (6 bases). The CDR3 is 16 residues long. The germline V gene encodes CDR1 SGHAT and CDR2 FQNNGV. In nucleotides, the CDR3 is TGTGCCAGCAGCCTCAACCGGGACACCCTCTCCCACGAGCAGTACTTC. This codes for CASSLNRDTLSHEQYF. The complete variable domain, with remaining parts taken from reference TRBV11-2 and TRBJ2-7, reads EAGVAQSPRYKIIEKRQSVAFWCNPISGHATLYWYQQILGQGPKLLIQFQNNGVVDDSQLPKDRFSAERLKGVDSTLKIQPAKLEDSAVYLCASSLNRDTLSHEQYFGPGTRLTVT.

This clonotype showed up just a few times. The J gene is TRBJ2-3, the V gene TRBV7-2; a possible D gene is TRBD2 (7 bases). V was clipped by 5 bases and J by 0 bases, with 24 bases between them. CDR3 length: 19 amino acids. Germline V lookup: CDR1 SGHTA, CDR2 FQGNSA. CDR3 in amino acids: CASSRPRGGARVSTDTQYF. The CDR3 region has the DNA TGTGCCAGCAGCCGTCCGAGGGGGGGGGCCCGGGTAAGCACAGATACGCAGTATTTT.

This clonotype appeared a few times. The V and J genes are TRBV11-2 and TRBJ2-3; a weak D match, TRBD1 (5 bases). Germline-derived CDR1 and CDR2 are SGHAT and FQNNGV. This CDR3 is built from 15 residues. V was trimmed by 3 bases and J by 2 bases, leaving 12 bases between them. This CDR3 is CASSFRTHYTDTQYF. The CDR3 region has the DNA TGTGCCAGCAGCTTCCGGACACACTACACAGATACGCAGTATTTT.

In its sample, this clonotype was seen once. V usage is TRBV18 and J usage is TRBJ1-2; no reliable D call. This CDR3 has 15 residues. Trimming stripped 0 bases from V and 8 bases from J, with 16 bases between. Germline values: CDR1 KGHSH, CDR2 LQKENI. This CDR3 reads CASSPPVRETGGYTF. The CDR3 DNA reads as TGTGCCAGCTCACCACCCGTACGGGAGACGGGGGGCTACACCTTC. Full variable domain (missing parts from reference TRBV18 and TRBJ1-2): NAGVMQNPRHLVRRRGQEARLRCSPMKGHSHVYWYRQLPEEGLKFMVYLQKENIIDESGMPKERFSAEFPKEGPSILRIQQVVRGDSAAYFCASSPPVRETGGYTFGSGTRLTVV.

The J gene is TRBJ2-2, the V gene TRBV14; perhaps D is TRBD1 or TRBD2 (5 bases each). Germline CDR1 and CDR2: SGHDN and FVKESK. The CDR3 is 17 amino acids. V was pared by 0 bases and J by 5 bases, with 16 bases between. The CDR3 bases are TGTGCCAGCAGCCAAGATCCACGAGCAGGGAGAACCGGGGAGCTGTTTTTT. Translation gives CASSQDPRAGRTGELFF.

V and J are TRBV6-5 and TRBJ2-7; D perhaps matches TRBD1 (5 bases). V gave up 2 bases and J gave up 3 bases, with 14 bases separating them. The CDR3 spans 15 residues. Germline V CDR1 and CDR2: MNHEY, SVGAGI. Written as DNA, the CDR3 is TGTGCCAGCAGTTACGTGGCAGGGTTCTACTACGAGCAGTACTTC. Its translation: CASSYVAGFYYEQYF.